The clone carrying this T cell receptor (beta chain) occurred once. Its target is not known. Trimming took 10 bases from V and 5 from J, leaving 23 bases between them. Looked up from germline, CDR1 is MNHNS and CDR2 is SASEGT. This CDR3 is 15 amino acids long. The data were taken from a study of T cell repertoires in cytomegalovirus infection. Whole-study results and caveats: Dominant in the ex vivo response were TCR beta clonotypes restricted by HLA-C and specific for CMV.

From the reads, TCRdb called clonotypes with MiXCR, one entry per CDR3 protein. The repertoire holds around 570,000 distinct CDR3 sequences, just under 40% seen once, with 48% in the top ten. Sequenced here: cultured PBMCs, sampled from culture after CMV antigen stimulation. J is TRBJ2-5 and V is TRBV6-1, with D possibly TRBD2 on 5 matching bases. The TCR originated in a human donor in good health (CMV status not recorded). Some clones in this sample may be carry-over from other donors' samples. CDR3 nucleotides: TGTGCCACCCTAGCCTCTCTAGGCGGACCGGAGACCCAGTACTTC. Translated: CATLASLGGPETQYF.